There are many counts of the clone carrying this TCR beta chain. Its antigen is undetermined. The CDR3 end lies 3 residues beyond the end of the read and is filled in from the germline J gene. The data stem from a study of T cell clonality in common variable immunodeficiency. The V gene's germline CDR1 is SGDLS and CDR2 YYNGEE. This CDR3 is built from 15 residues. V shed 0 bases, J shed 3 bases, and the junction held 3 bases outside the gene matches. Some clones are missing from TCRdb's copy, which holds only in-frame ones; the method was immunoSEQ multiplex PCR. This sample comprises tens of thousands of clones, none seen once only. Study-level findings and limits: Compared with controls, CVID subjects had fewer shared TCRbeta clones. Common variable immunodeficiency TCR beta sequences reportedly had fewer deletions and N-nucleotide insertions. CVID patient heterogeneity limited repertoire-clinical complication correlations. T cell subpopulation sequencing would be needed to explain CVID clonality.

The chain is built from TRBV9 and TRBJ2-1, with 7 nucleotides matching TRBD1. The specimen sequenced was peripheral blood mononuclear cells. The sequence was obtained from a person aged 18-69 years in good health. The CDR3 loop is CASSVDGTDYNEQFF. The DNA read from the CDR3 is TGTGCCAGCAGCGTAGATGGGACAGACTACAATGAG.